The T cell receptor (beta chain) under discussion was sequenced for a study of preoperative IRX-2 immunotherapy in early breast cancer. In germline, CDR1 is KGHSH, CDR2 LQKENI. The CDR3 consists of 15 residues. With 3 bases clipped from V and 3 bases from J, the junction kept 5 bases outside the gene matches. The method was immunoSEQ multiplex PCR; TCRdb's version includes in-frame clones alone and lacks a portion of them. The sample lists around 35,000 clones; roughly 96% were seen once. Treatment meaning: preoperative locoregional IRX-2 cytokine immunotherapy. This phase Ib study tested locoregional IRX-2 cytokine immunotherapy given before surgery.

The V and J genes are TRBV18 and TRBJ2-7; 10 bases agree with TRBD2. This receptor was identified in a human donor with breast cancer. This sample was gathered from a patient treated with IRX-2 immunotherapy. CDR3 nucleotides: TGTGCCAGCTCACCCACTAGCGGGGAGTTCTACGAGCAGTACTTC. Translation gives CASSPTSGEFYEQYF.